Below, 8 T cell receptor beta chains from the same sample are listed, as sequenced in a study of T-cell reconstitution after alpha-beta-depleted transplantation in children. The library targeted TCRbeta and was prepared with unique molecular identifiers. TCRdb independently ran MiXCR on the PCR reads; one entry per CDR3 protein. The sample carries 65,000 to 70,000 distinct CDR3 sequences, approximately 5% recorded once. The material was PBMCs, mostly from graft donor cells, obtained 180 days after TCRalphabeta/CD19-depleted stem cell transplant. These receptors were collected from a boy less than two years old who had a stem cell transplant for acute myeloid leukemia, so the T cells may come from the graft donor.

This clonotype was counted ten times or more. The J gene is TRBJ2-5, the V gene TRBV30; either TRBD1 or TRBD2 may fit D (5 bases each). Germline V lookup: CDR1 GTSNPN, CDR2 SVGIG (reference sequence). Trimming took 0 bases from V and 1 from J, leaving 6 bases between them. This CDR3 comprises 13 residues. The CDR3: CAWSVGPQETQYF. The CDR3 DNA sequence: TGTGCCTGGAGTGTGGGACCCCAAGAGACCCAGTACTTC. Full variable domain (rest looked up from reference TRBV30 and TRBJ2-5): SQTIHQWPATLVQPVGSPLSLECTVEGTSNPNLYWYRQAAGRGLQLLFYSVGIGQISSEVPQNLSASRPQDRQFILSSKKLLLSDSGFYLCAWSVGPQETQYFGPGTRLLVL.

There are many counts of this clonotype. Written as DNA, the CDR3 is TGTGCCAGCAGCCAAGGACAGGGGGGTGGCTACACCTTC. This codes for CASSQGQGGGYTF. The chain couples TRBV3-1 to TRBJ1-2; 9 nucleotides line up with TRBD1. Per the germline V gene, CDR1 is LGHDT and CDR2 is YNNKEL (reference sequence). The CDR3 loop spans 13 amino acids. With V trimmed by 1 base and J by 7 bases, 1 base remained unmatched.

The CDR3 is CASSVELSYGYTF. CDR3 in DNA: TGTGCCAGCAGTGTAGAGCTCAGCTATGGCTACACCTTC. The chain combines TRBV12-3 or TRBV12-4 with TRBJ1-2; D is undetermined. The CDR3 has 13 residues. The V end lost 5 bases, the J end lost 4 bases, and 11 bases lay between the germline ends.

This clonotype was counted between two and nine times. This could be a read error, since a much larger clone is one nucleotide away. The chain couples TRBV20-1 to TRBJ2-1; possibly TRBD2 for D (7 bases). Germline V gene data show CDR1 as DFQATT and CDR2 as SNEGSKA (reference sequence). The CDR3 totals 14 residues. The CDR3 sequence: CIARRGGARNEQFF. CDR3 coding DNA: TGCATTGCTAGGCGTGGGGGGGCCCGCAATGAGCAGTTCTTC.

V is TRBV5-1 and J is TRBJ2-3; 8 nucleotides line up with TRBD1. In germline, CDR1 is SGHRS, CDR2 YFSETQ. The J segment lost 1 base and the V segment lost 0 bases, leaving 4 bases of the junction unmatched. The length of the CDR3 is 16 residues. CDR3 in DNA: TGCGCCAGCAGCTTGGAGGGCAGGGGGCGCACAGATACGCAGTATTTT. It encodes CASSLEGRGRTDTQYF.

A remark on this clonotype: This may arise from a read error, as a much more abundant clone is one base away. This chain links TRBV3-1 with TRBJ2-7; possibly TRBD2 for D (5 bases). Germline values: CDR1 LGHDT, CDR2 YNNKEL (reference sequence). V lost 2 bases and J lost 12, with 23 bases in between. The CDR3 runs to 15 residues. For the CDR3, the DNA is TGTGCCAGCAGCCAAAGTCCCCCCCCGGGGTCAGAGATGTACTTC. It specifies CASSQSPPPGSEMYF.

There are many counts of this clonotype. The CDR3 DNA reads as TGTGCCAGCAGCACTCGGGGAGATACGCAGTATTTT. This translates into CASSTRGDTQYF. This chain links TRBV7-2 with TRBJ2-3; tentative D call: TRBD2 (5 bases). From germline, CDR1 is SGHTA and CDR2 FQGNSA. Trimming left V 5 bases short and J 5 bases short, with 8 bases between. The CDR3 has 12 residues.

This clonotype showed up many times. At one end, the junction sequence differs from germline, possibly due to a read error. The rearrangement uses TRBV20-1 and TRBJ2-5; unclear D gene. The germline CDR1 and CDR2 sequences are DFQATT and SNEGSKA (reference sequence). This CDR3 has 12 amino acids. CDR3 protein: CSARIHQETRYF. The CDR3, as DNA: TGCAGTGCTAGAATCCATCAAGAGACCCGGTACTTC.